Below are 11 T cell receptor beta chains sequenced from a single sample in a study of CD8 T cells in Susac syndrome. After extraction with the RNeasy kit, roughly 0.45 to 1 ug of the RNA was reverse transcribed using random hexamers. Each CDR3 protein is one row after TCRdb ran MiXCR on the immunoSEQ multiplex PCR reads. This sample carries 150,000 to 200,000 distinct CDR3 sequences, about 91% of them seen once, and the ten largest clones take around 0.079%. Sequenced sample: CD4+ T cells from PBMCs. These receptors came from a human donor with Susac syndrome.

This chain links TRBV7-2 with TRBJ2-5; D gene ambiguous. Trimming left V 2 bases short and J 2 bases short, with 9 bases between. This CDR3 is built from 14 residues. Looked up from germline, CDR1 is SGHTA and CDR2 is FQGNSA. The CDR3 loop reads CASSLYGQQETQYF. As DNA, the CDR3 is TGTGCCAGCAGCTTATACGGCCAACAAGAGACCCAGTACTTC.

The chain is built from TRBV19 and TRBJ1-5; 9 positions agree with TRBD1. J gave up 7 bases and V 3 bases, and 10 bases lay outside the gene matches. Germline CDR1 LNHDA, CDR2 SQIVND (reference sequence). The CDR3 consists of 16 residues. The CDR3 coding sequence is TGTGCCAGTAGTATTTCCTCCACAGGGGGCCGACAGCCCCAGCATTTT. This gives the protein CASSISSTGGRQPQHF.

This clonotype was counted a few times. The V call is TRBV18, the J call TRBJ1-5; D possibly corresponds to TRBD1 (5 bases). CDR1 is KGHSH, CDR2 LQKENI, per germline. This CDR3 has 13 amino acids. V was cut by 2 bases and J by 5 bases, with 7 bases left in between. The chain's CDR3 is CASSPGGDQPQHF. CDR3 DNA: TGTGCCAGCTCACCAGGGGGAGATCAGCCCCAGCATTTT. Filled out from reference TRBV18 and TRBJ1-5, the complete variable domain reads NAGVMQNPRHLVRRRGQEARLRCSPMKGHSHVYWYRQLPEEGLKFMVYLQKENIIDESGMPKERFSAEFPKEGPSILRIQQVVRGDSAAYFCASSPGGDQPQHFGDGTRLSIL.

The V and J genes are TRBV7-3 and TRBJ2-6, with unresolved D. Trimming removed 2 bases at V and 1 base at J, with 9 bases between. CDR3 length: 16 amino acids. The germline V gene encodes CDR1 SGHTA and CDR2 FQGTGA. CDR3 coding DNA: TGTGCCAGCAGCTTATATTCCGGGTCTGGGGCCAACGTCCTGACTTTC. Protein product: CASSLYSGSGANVLTF.

The chain is built from TRBV4-2 and TRBJ2-3; D unclear. In germline, CDR1 is LGHNA, CDR2 YNFKEQ. The CDR3 runs to 17 residues. Deletions cut 1 base from V and 3 bases from J, with 17 bases between. This chain's CDR3 is CASSQVAPYRGTDTQYF. Written as DNA, the CDR3 is TGTGCCAGCAGCCAAGTGGCTCCTTACAGAGGTACAGATACGCAGTATTTT.

Here the CDR3 DNA reads TGTGCCTGGAGCCGACAGGGGTATGGCTACACCTTC. Its translation: CAWSRQGYGYTF. The chain combines TRBV30 with TRBJ1-2, with 8 bases matching TRBD1. The CDR3 totals 12 residues. The V segment lost 3 bases and the J segment 5 bases; nucleotides outside the gene matches: 2. CDR1 and CDR2 from the germline V gene are GTSNPN and SVGIG (reference sequence).

The DNA of the CDR3 is TGTGCCAGCAGCGTAAGCGGGACAGAAAAGCAGTTCTTC. Protein sequence: CASSVSGTEKQFF. The chain uses TRBV9 and TRBJ2-1, with D possibly called TRBD1 or TRBD2 (7 bases each). This CDR3 contains 13 residues. Germline lookup yields CDR1 SGDLS and CDR2 YYNGEE. V was clipped by 1 base and J by 11 bases, with 13 bases between them.

The V and J genes are TRBV20-1 and TRBJ2-7; the match to TRBD2 covers 11 bases. The CDR3 extends over 16 amino acids. Trimming removed 3 bases from V and 4 bases from J; junction bases left unmatched: 11. Germline CDR1 reads DFQATT; CDR2 reads SNEGSKA (reference sequence). CDR3 coding DNA: TGCAGTGCTAGTTTATCCGGGACTAGCGGTTATTACGAGCAGTACTTC. Encoded protein: CSASLSGTSGYYEQYF.

This chain connects TRBV6-1 to TRBJ1-1, with D hard to call. Trimming left V 2 bases short and J 1 base short, with 5 bases between. This CDR3 spans 13 amino acids. Germline CDR1 is MNHNS and CDR2 is SASEGT. DNA of the CDR3: TGTGCCAGCAGTGAAAAGGGGAACACTGAAGCTTTCTTT. Protein: CASSEKGNTEAFF.

This rearrangement joins TRBV12-5 to TRBJ2-2, with unresolved D. The CDR3 extends over 16 amino acids. Per germline, CDR1 LGHNT and CDR2 FRNRAP. V was shortened by 1 base and J by 5 bases, with 14 bases between the two germline ends. The CDR3, as DNA: TGTGCTAGTGGTTTGGCACCTCCGGGCCGTACCGGGGAGCTGTTTTTT. It translates to CASGLAPPGRTGELFF.

The chain couples TRBV14 to TRBJ2-1, with D perhaps being TRBD1 or TRBD2 (5 bases each). Germline CDR1 and CDR2: SGHDN and FVKESK. The CDR3 length is 16 residues. Deletions cut 0 bases from V and 1 base from J, with 10 bases between. The CDR3 DNA follows: TGTGCCAGCAGCCAAGATGGGGGAGCGTCCTACAATGAGCAGTTCTTC. Translated, it gives CASSQDGGASYNEQFF.